The present TCR beta chain was sequenced within a study of blood T cells in healthy people across ages. The study's findings and limits: Unsorted PBMCs prevented conclusive naive versus antigen-experienced comparison.

Germline CDR1 and CDR2: LGHDT and YNNKEL (reference sequence). V dropped 7 bases and J dropped 3 bases, with 10 bases sitting between them. The CDR3 consists of 13 residues. On this clonotype itself: Antigen: not known.

With a J-beta primer mix and a sample-barcoded 5' primer, a second PCR ran roughly 6 to 11 cycles. Researchers report that each sample yielded at least 2.5 million CDR3-containing paired-end reads. Each CDR3 protein gets one entry after TCRdb re-called the 5' RACE reads with MiXCR. The sample lists about a million distinct CDR3 sequences, roughly 51% occurring once. This TCR was recovered from a woman aged 60-75 years in good health. Sequenced: blood. The rearrangement links TRBV3-1 to TRBJ2-1; D call uncertain. CDR3 amino acids: CASTSGVYNEQFF. In nucleotides, the CDR3 is TGTGCCAGCACCTCCGGAGTCTACAATGAGCAGTTCTTC.